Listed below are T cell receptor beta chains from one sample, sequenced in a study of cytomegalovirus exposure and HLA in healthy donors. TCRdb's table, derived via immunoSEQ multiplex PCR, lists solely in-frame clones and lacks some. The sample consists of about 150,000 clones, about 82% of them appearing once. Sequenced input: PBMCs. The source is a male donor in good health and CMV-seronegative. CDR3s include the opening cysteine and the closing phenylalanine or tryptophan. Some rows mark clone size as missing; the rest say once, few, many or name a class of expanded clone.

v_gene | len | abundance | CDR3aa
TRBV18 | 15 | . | CASSPPRGGTDTQYF
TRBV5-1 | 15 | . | CASSLSTGSYNEQFF
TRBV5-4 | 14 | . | CASSGTGYQETQYF
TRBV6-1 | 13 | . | CASSEQGARGYTF
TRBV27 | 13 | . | CASRGDRAYEQYF
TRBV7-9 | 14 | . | CSSSFTGGRNEQFF
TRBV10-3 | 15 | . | CAISDLQGRATEAFF
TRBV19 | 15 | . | CASSMGQGGLNEQFF
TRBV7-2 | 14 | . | CASSSLAGKNIQYF
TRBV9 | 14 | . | CASSSRGGTETQYF
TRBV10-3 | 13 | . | CATRGVDYNEQFF
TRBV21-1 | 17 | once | CASSKNRLGLRTDTQYF
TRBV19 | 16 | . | CASSIGSSGMNTEAFF
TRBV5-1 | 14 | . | CASRRQGSKETQYF
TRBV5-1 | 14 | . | CASRTETGNTEAFF
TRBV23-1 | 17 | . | CASSQWAGQGTGNTIYF
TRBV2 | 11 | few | CASTLGETQYF
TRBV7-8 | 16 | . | CASSLLSRLRVGEQFF
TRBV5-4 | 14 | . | CASSFGHPSSGYTF
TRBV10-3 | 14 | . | CAISRTGGGTEAFF
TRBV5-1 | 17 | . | CASSLAGGGTTNEKLFF
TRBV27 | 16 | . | CASSPHSPSSTDTQYF
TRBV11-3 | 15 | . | CASSPGLAGDGELFF
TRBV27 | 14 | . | CASSFRDRETSQYF
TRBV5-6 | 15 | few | CASSLNPSGSYEQYF
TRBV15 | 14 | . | CATRRDRLEETQYF
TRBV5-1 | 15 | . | CASSPRQGALSEQYF
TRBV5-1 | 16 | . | CASSLAAGGPVETQYF
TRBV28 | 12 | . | CASSFGKQPQHF
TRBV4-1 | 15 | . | CASSQEFSTNTEAFF
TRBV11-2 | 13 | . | CASSPRTSLEQYF
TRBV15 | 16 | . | CATSPVDRGRYFEAFF
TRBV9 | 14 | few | CASSPGTRAYEQYF
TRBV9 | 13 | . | CASSFQDRTEAFF
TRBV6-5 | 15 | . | CASSIRQGTYNEQFF
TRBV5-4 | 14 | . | CASSSQWGLTEAFF
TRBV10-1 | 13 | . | CASSERGNYEQYF
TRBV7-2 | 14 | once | CASSSQQGRYEQYF
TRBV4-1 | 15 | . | CASSARTGASDGYTF
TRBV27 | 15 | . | CASSSGTGYTGELFF
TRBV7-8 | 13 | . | CASSLVHAYEQYF
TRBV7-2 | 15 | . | CASSLVVQFNYGYTF
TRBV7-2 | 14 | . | CASSSQGLPYEQYF
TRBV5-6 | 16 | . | CASSLDTGGSGNTIYF
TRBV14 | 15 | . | CASSLLAGVTDTQYF
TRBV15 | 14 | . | CATSRERGYQPQHF
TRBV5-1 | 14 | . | CASGLQGLQETQYF
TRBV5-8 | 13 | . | CASRRRAYNEQFF
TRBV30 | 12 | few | CASHGGDNEQFF
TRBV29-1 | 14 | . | CSAETGTGRRTQYF
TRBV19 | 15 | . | CASTPAGGSRETQYF
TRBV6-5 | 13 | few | CANSTSANYGYTF
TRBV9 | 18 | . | CASSVASSSGGNTDTQYF
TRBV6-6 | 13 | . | CASSWTGKETQYF
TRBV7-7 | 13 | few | CASSSGQGNEQFF